The 7 T cell receptor beta chains in this list originate from one sample, sequenced in a study of blood T cells in healthy people across ages. Alongside a J-beta primer mix, a sample-barcoded 5' primer served in a second PCR lasting about 7 to 12 cycles. TCRdb recomputed calls from the 5' RACE reads with MiXCR, one row per CDR3 protein. This table holds around 1,000,000 distinct CDR3 sequences, roughly 24% found once. This sample was also put to use in a study of T cells of mothers and their children.

The sample consisted of blood. These receptors originate from a girl aged 2 to 9 in good health.

This clonotype occurred a few times. CDR3 region: CASSLRGAKGYTF. DNA for the CDR3: TGTGCCAGCAGTTTACGGGGGGCAAAGGGCTACACCTTC. The chain recombines TRBV28 with TRBJ1-2, with a tentative D call TRBD1 (6 bases). With 2 bases removed from V and 8 bases from J, the gap between germline ends came to 12 bases. CDR3 length: 13 amino acids. CDR1 is MDHEN and CDR2 is SYDVKM in the germline V gene.

This clonotype has more than one count but fewer than ten. The chain couples TRBV4-1 to TRBJ1-4; D gene uncertain. The CDR3 consists of 16 residues. Germline loops: CDR1 MGHRA, CDR2 YSYEKL. Trimming removed 3 bases from V and 8 bases from J, with 19 bases in between. The CDR3 region has the DNA TGCGCCAGCAGCCAGTCGGTACTGGGGTTTGAGGAAAAACTGTTTTTT. It translates to CASSQSVLGFEEKLFF.

The rearrangement links TRBV11-3 to TRBJ2-5; no definite D call. This CDR3 is built from 14 residues. From germline, CDR1 is SGHNT and CDR2 YENEEA. With 4 bases removed from V and 4 bases from J, the gap between germline ends came to 13 bases. The CDR3 sequence: CASSSNGGRETQYF. Here the CDR3 DNA reads TGTGCCAGCAGCTCAAACGGCGGTCGAGAGACCCAGTACTTC.

This clonotype was found a few times. The V gene is TRBV3-1, the J gene TRBJ1-2; D call uncertain. Per the germline V gene, CDR1 is LGHDT and CDR2 is YNNKEL (reference sequence). The V and J ends lost 0 bases and 4 bases respectively, with 12 bases between them. CDR3 length: 15 residues. This chain's CDR3 is CASSQDTGRTYGYTF. As DNA, the CDR3 is TGTGCCAGCAGCCAAGATACGGGTCGGACCTATGGCTACACCTTC.

This clonotype was detected only once. The chain is built from TRBV6-5 and TRBJ1-2; D is possibly TRBD1 (5 bases). The ends were cut back, 9 bases at V and 8 bases at J, with 19 bases in the middle. In germline, CDR1 is MNHEY, CDR2 SVGAGI. The CDR3 is 13 residues long. The CDR3 nucleotides read TGTGCCAGTTTAGGGCGGGGGTGGGGAGGCTACACCTTC. This sequence encodes CASLGRGWGGYTF.

A few counts support this clonotype. The chain recombines TRBV2 with TRBJ2-5, with 8 positions matching TRBD2. The germline V gene encodes CDR1 SNHLY and CDR2 FYNNEI. The CDR3 runs to 15 residues. Germline trimming cut 4 bases from V and 1 base from J; bases unmatched to any gene: 5. The CDR3 nucleotides read TGTGCCAGCAGTGTAGTAGCGGGGTTCCAAGAGACCCAGTACTTC. Amino acid sequence: CASSVVAGFQETQYF.

This sequence joins TRBV20-1 and TRBJ2-7; 7 bases agree with TRBD2. The CDR3 contains 13 residues. Germline V CDR1 and CDR2: DFQATT, SNEGSKA (reference sequence). V dropped 6 bases and J dropped 5; count of bases not matched to a gene: 10. The CDR3 bases are TGCAGTGCGGAGGTACGAACTAGCGACGAGCAGTACTTC. As protein: CSAEVRTSDEQYF.